This entry lists 24 T cell receptor beta chains sequenced from one sample in a study of OX40 agonist ivuxolimab in advanced cancers. Profiling relied on immunoSEQ multiplex PCR, and the TCRdb table lists in-frame clones only, not all of them. Here the sample spans 35,000 to 45,000 clones, about 80% being singletons. The source was CD4+ or CD8+ T cells sorted from blood, collected in a trial of the OX40 agonist ivuxolimab. The receptors derive from an adult with an advanced solid tumor such as melanoma, head and neck, liver or kidney cancer.

The J gene is TRBJ2-7, the V gene TRBV5-4; the D is unclear. The CDR3 is 15 amino acids. Germline CDR1 SGHNT, CDR2 YYREEE (reference sequence). Trimming stripped 0 bases from V and 2 bases from J, with 12 bases between. The CDR3 sequence: CASSLGTATTYEQYF. The CDR3 nucleotides read TGTGCCAGCAGCTTGGGGACGGCTACGACCTACGAGCAGTACTTC.

This rearrangement joins TRBV23-1 to TRBJ1-6; weak D call: TRBD1 (6 bases). TRBV23-1 is an open reading frame, and its role is uncertain. The CDR3 consists of 12 residues. Trimming shortened V by 8 bases and J by 10 bases, and 12 bases separated the two germline ends. The DNA of the CDR3 is TGCGCCAGCGGCTACAGGGCCTCACCCCTCCACTTT. Encoded protein: CASGYRASPLHF.

This chain uses TRBV14 with TRBJ2-1; D not resolved. Germline V gene sequence: CDR1 SGHDN, CDR2 FVKESK. V lost 0 bases and J 6 bases, leaving 6 bases between the germline ends. The CDR3 extends over 13 amino acids. Written as DNA, the CDR3 is TGTGCCAGCAGCCAAGAGGGCGGCAATGAGCAGTTCTTC. Its protein is CASSQEGGNEQFF.

V and J are TRBV9 and TRBJ2-1; 8 bases match TRBD2. The V and J ends lost 1 base and 1 base, in that order; junction bases with no gene match: 4. Germline values: CDR1 SGDLS, CDR2 YYNGEE. This CDR3 spans 16 amino acids. The CDR3 sequence is CASSVNQRESYNEQFF. CDR3 sequence (DNA): TGTGCCAGCAGCGTAAACCAGCGGGAGTCCTACAATGAGCAGTTCTTC.

This chain connects TRBV7-9 to TRBJ2-3; D possibly corresponds to TRBD2 (5 bases). CDR1 is SEHNR and CDR2 is FQNEAQ in the germline V gene (reference sequence). Trimming removed 5 bases from V and 1 base from J, with 16 bases in between. The CDR3 runs 16 residues. CDR3 protein: CASSQDQGSGTDTQYF. The CDR3 coding sequence is TGTGCCAGCAGCCAAGATCAAGGTAGCGGCACAGATACGCAGTATTTT.

This chain uses TRBV7-3 with TRBJ2-7, with 8 bases that match TRBD2. CDR1 and CDR2 (germline): SGHTA, FQGTGA. The V gene end was trimmed by 4 bases and the J gene end by 3 bases; junction bases not matched to a gene: 5. CDR3 length equals 14 residues. As DNA, the CDR3 is TGTGCCAGCAGCTGGAGCGGGAGTGGCTACGAGCAGTACTTC. The encoded protein is CASSWSGSGYEQYF.

This chain joins TRBV29-1 and TRBJ2-4; tentatively, D is TRBD1 or TRBD2 (7 bases each). Per germline, CDR1 SQVTM and CDR2 ANQGSEA. This CDR3 has 14 amino acids. Trimming took off 6 bases at V and 12 bases at J, with 24 bases between the two ends. CDR3 region: CSVAGGAIGLDQYF. CDR3 sequence (DNA): TGCAGCGTCGCAGGGGGGGCGATAGGTTTGGATCAGTACTTC.

V gene TRBV28 combines with J gene TRBJ2-7, with D uncertain. The V end was cut by 3 bases, the J end by 0 bases, with 9 bases between. The germline V gene has CDR1 MDHEN and CDR2 SYDVKM. The CDR3 is made up of 14 amino acids. DNA of the CDR3: TGTGCCAGCAGTTTTACCGGTAGCTCCTACGAGCAGTACTTC. Protein product: CASSFTGSSYEQYF.

V gene TRBV5-1 combines with J gene TRBJ2-3; D may be TRBD2 (6 bases). Trimming stripped 6 bases from V and 0 bases from J, with 14 bases between. Germline V CDR1 and CDR2: SGHRS, YFSETQ. The CDR3 consists of 15 residues. This CDR3 reads CASILGGFSTDTQYF. As DNA, the CDR3 is TGCGCCAGCATCCTCGGGGGATTTAGCACAGATACGCAGTATTTT.

V and J are TRBV5-6 and TRBJ1-1, with D unresolved. Germline assignment: CDR1 SGHDT and CDR2 YYEEEE. The CDR3 totals 17 residues. V dropped 0 bases and J dropped 1 base, with 16 bases sitting between them. The CDR3 here is CASSLATVGIKNTEAFF. CDR3 in DNA: TGTGCCAGCAGCTTGGCGACGGTGGGAATCAAGAACACTGAAGCTTTCTTT.

The J gene is TRBJ2-1, the V gene TRBV7-2; D unclear. The V and J ends lost 5 bases and 9 bases respectively, with 11 bases between them. The CDR3 is made up of 12 amino acids. CDR1 SGHTA and CDR2 FQGNSA come from the germline V gene. The CDR3 loop reads CASSPAWGEQFF. The CDR3 coding sequence is TGTGCCAGCAGCCCTGCATGGGGTGAGCAGTTCTTC.

The J gene is TRBJ2-1, the V gene TRBV7-6, with 8 nucleotides matching TRBD2. Germline CDR1 reads SGHVS; CDR2 reads FNYEAQ. This CDR3 region has 15 residues. Losses at the gene ends were 2 bases for V and 0 bases for J; bases not matched to a gene: 0. The CDR3 DNA reads TGTGCCAGCAGCTTAAGCGGGGGCTCCTACAATGAGCAGTTCTTC. This encodes CASSLSGGSYNEQFF.

This clone ranks as medium-sized (0.01 to 0.1%). The chain uses TRBV19 and TRBJ1-5; D perhaps matches TRBD1 (5 bases). Trimming left V 7 bases short and J 1 base short, with 14 bases between. Germline V gene lookup returns CDR1 LNHDA and CDR2 SQIVND (reference sequence). The CDR3 runs to 15 residues. CDR3 sequence reads: CASTTYGGSNQPQHF. As DNA, the CDR3 is TGTGCCAGTACGACCTATGGGGGAAGCAATCAGCCCCAGCATTTT.

This CDR3 is CASSRTENYEQYF. The CDR3 region has the DNA TGTGCCAGCAGCCGGACAGAGAACTACGAGCAGTACTTC. V usage is TRBV7-9 and J usage is TRBJ2-7; D perhaps matches TRBD1 (6 bases). Germline CDR1 and CDR2: SEHNR and FQNEAQ (reference sequence). The CDR3 covers 13 residues. V lost 5 bases and J lost 3, with 11 bases in between.

This clone was found once. This chain uses TRBV4-1 with TRBJ2-5; 7 nucleotides align to TRBD2. Germline V gene data show CDR1 as MGHRA and CDR2 as YSYEKL. This CDR3 has 17 amino acids. Trimming cost V 1 base and J 5 bases; bases outside gene matches: 13. CDR3: CASSQGSLVVGGETQYF. The DNA of the CDR3 is TGCGCCAGCAGCCAAGGATCCCTTGTAGTGGGGGGGGAGACCCAGTACTTC.

This clone turned up a few times. This chain connects TRBV6-4 to TRBJ2-6; no clear D gene. The V end lost 3 bases, the J end lost 1 base, and 4 bases lay between the germline ends. Germline CDR1 is MRHNA and CDR2 is SNTAGT. CDR3 length: 14 amino acids. Here the CDR3 DNA reads TGTGCCAGCAGTGAGGGATCTGGGGCCAACGTCCTGACTTTC. The encoded protein is CASSEGSGANVLTF.

V is TRBV5-4 and J is TRBJ1-6; D perhaps matches TRBD1 (5 bases). V lost 4 bases and J 7 bases, leaving 15 bases between the germline ends. Germline assignment: CDR1 SGHNT and CDR2 YYREEE (reference sequence). CDR3 length equals 15 residues. This CDR3 reads CASSSWGRLNSPLHF. In DNA, the CDR3 is TGTGCCAGCAGCAGTTGGGGCAGGCTAAATTCACCCCTCCACTTT.

Only a few counts were recorded for this clone. The rearrangement links TRBV10-2 to TRBJ1-1; D is undetermined. Germline V gene lookup returns CDR1 WSHSY and CDR2 SAAADI. The CDR3 length is 12 residues. Trimming shortened V by 4 bases and J by 11 bases, and 14 bases separated the two germline ends. The CDR3 here is CASSALTNLAFF. The CDR3 bases are TGCGCCAGCAGTGCCTTAACAAACTTGGCTTTCTTT.

This chain joins TRBV4-1 and TRBJ2-1; 10 nucleotides align to TRBD2. With V trimmed by 1 base and J by 4 bases, 1 base remained unmatched. Germline CDR1 MGHRA, CDR2 YSYEKL. This CDR3 has 15 amino acids. The CDR3 region has the DNA TGCGCCAGCAGCCAAGTAGCGGGGGGATACAATGAGCAGTTCTTC. This codes for CASSQVAGGYNEQFF.

The rearrangement uses TRBV5-8 and TRBJ2-7; unclear D gene. CDR3 length: 14 amino acids. Germline loops: CDR1 SGHTS, CDR2 YDEGEE. Trimming shortened V by 0 bases and J by 2 bases, and 9 bases separated the two germline ends. CDR3 DNA sequence: TGTGCCAGCAGCTTGGGCCCGAAACCCTACGAGCAGTACTTC. This codes for CASSLGPKPYEQYF.

This clone was counted only a few times. The J gene is TRBJ2-1, the V gene TRBV19; no definite D call. The CDR3 length is 14 residues. Trimming cost V 0 bases and J 5 bases, with 8 bases left between them. In germline, CDR1 is LNHDA, CDR2 SQIVND (reference sequence). CDR3 sequence (DNA): TGTGCCAGTAGTATAGACACAATCGACAATGAGCAGTTCTTC. It encodes CASSIDTIDNEQFF.

The genes are TRBV9 and TRBJ2-3; 13 bases are a match to TRBD2. Looked up from germline, CDR1 is SGDLS and CDR2 is YYNGEE. The junction had 9 bases not matched to a gene; V was cut back by 3 bases and J by 2 bases. There are 18 residues in the CDR3. The CDR3 sequence: CASSAYLGTSGVTDTQYF. CDR3 nucleotide sequence: TGTGCCAGCAGCGCCTACTTGGGGACTAGCGGGGTCACAGATACGCAGTATTTT. The whole variable domain, filled in from reference TRBV9 and TRBJ2-3, reads DSGVTQTPKHLITATGQRVTLRCSPRSGDLSVYWYQQSLDQGLQFLIQYYNGEERAKGNILERFSAQQFPDLHSELNLSSLELGDSALYFCASSAYLGTSGVTDTQYFGPGTRLTVL.

The rearrangement links TRBV5-6 to TRBJ2-7; the match to TRBD2 covers 9 bases. CDR1 is SGHDT and CDR2 is YYEEEE in the germline V gene. V lost 5 bases and J lost 2; bases outside the gene matches: 5. The CDR3 is made up of 14 amino acids. Here the CDR3 reads CASSSGTSPYEQYF. The DNA of the CDR3 is TGTGCCAGCAGTTCCGGGACTAGCCCCTACGAGCAGTACTTC.

The chain is built from TRBV4-1 and TRBJ2-1; 7 positions agree with TRBD1. This CDR3 is 17 amino acids long. With 0 bases clipped from V and 1 base from J, the junction kept 6 bases outside the gene matches. The germline gives CDR1 MGHRA, CDR2 YSYEKL. The CDR3 region has the DNA TGCGCCAGCAGCCAAGATCCAAGGACAGGTTCCTACAATGAGCAGTTCTTC. Protein product: CASSQDPRTGSYNEQFF.